These T cell receptor beta chains were read from a single sample in a study of blood T cells in healthy people across ages. Using its own MiXCR run on the 5' RACE reads, TCRdb lists one record per CDR3 protein. The table includes over a million distinct CDR3 sequences, approximately 59% detected once. The sequenced material came from blood. Source of these receptors: a man younger than 35 in good health. Each CDR3 is given with its conserved first and last residue. The D gene is left open where the match is weak. Part of the rows lack a size; the others show once, few, many or a class for expanded clones.

>13|few|TRBJ2-7|TRBD1|TRBV5-1
TGCGCCAGCGGACACGGACAGGACTACGAGCAGTACTTC
CASGHGQDYEQYF
>14|.|TRBJ2-7|TRBD1|TRBV10-3
TGTGCCATCAGTGAGACGACAGGGGGCTACGAGCAGTACTTC
CAISETTGGYEQYF
>14|.|TRBJ2-4|.|TRBV11-2
TGTGCCAGCAGCTTAGACAGGGCAGCAAACATTCAGTACTTC
CASSLDRAANIQYF
>15|.|TRBJ1-4|.|TRBV2
TGTGCCAGCAGGGGGACACCGGCAACTAATGAAAAACTGTTTTTT
CASRGTPATNEKLFF
>13|.|TRBJ2-4|.|TRBV7-8
TGTGCCAGCAGCTTATTAGGGGAGGACATTCAGTACTTC
CASSLLGEDIQYF
>15|.|TRBJ2-7|.|TRBV6-6
TGTGCCAGCAGTTACTCGGGAGGCGCCGGGAGCGAGCAGTACTTC
CASSYSGGAGSEQYF
>15|few|TRBJ1-4|TRBD1|TRBV29-1
TGCAGCGTTGAGGGGGAGGACAGGGCACGAGAAAAACTGTTTTTT
CSVEGEDRAREKLFF
>14|.|TRBJ2-7|.|TRBV29-1
TGCAGCGTTACTGGGTGGGGACCTCCGGACGAGCAGTACTTC
CSVTGWGPPDEQYF
>14|.|TRBJ2-1|TRBD2|TRBV6-1
TGTGCCAGCAGTGGCCAGCGGGACCACAATGAGCAGTTCTTC
CASSGQRDHNEQFF
>14|.|TRBJ2-7|.|TRBV20-1
TGCAGTGGAAGCGGCGGGGGCCCTACCTACGAGCAGTACTTC
CSGSGGGPTYEQYF
>18|.|TRBJ2-5|TRBD2|TRBV12-5
TGTGCTAGTGGTTTCCCGGGACTAGCGGGAGAGGGCCAAGAGACCCAGTACTTC
CASGFPGLAGEGQETQYF
>13|.|TRBJ1-2|.|TRBV29-1
TGCAGCGTTGTACCGCAATCTAACTATGGCTACACCTTC
CSVVPQSNYGYTF
>13|.|TRBJ1-5|TRBD1|TRBV4-1
TGCGCCAGCAGCCAGACAGGGAGTCAGCCCCAGCATTTT
CASSQTGSQPQHF
>17|.|TRBJ2-3|TRBD2|TRBV5-5
TGTGCCACCTCGTCCCTCAGTGGGACTAGCGGGACTGATACGCAGTATTTT
CATSSLSGTSGTDTQYF
>15|.|TRBJ2-6|.|TRBV12-3/TRBV12-4
TGTGCCAGCAGTTTGTCAACCTCTGGGGCCAACGTCCTGACTTTC
CASSLSTSGANVLTF
>16|.|TRBJ2-7|TRBD2|TRBV12-3/TRBV12-4
TGTGCCAGCAGTCCCGAACTTCATGCAAGCGGGACGGGGCAGTACTTC
CASSPELHASGTGQYF
>14|.|TRBJ1-5|.|TRBV5-6
TGTGCCAGCAGCTTCGGTACACTTAATCAGCCCCAGCATTTT
CASSFGTLNQPQHF
>16|.|TRBJ2-7|.|TRBV6-5
TGTGCCAGCAGTTATATCCCGTCGACAGCCTACTACGAGCAGTACTTC
CASSYIPSTAYYEQYF
>15|few|TRBJ1-2|TRBD1|TRBV6-6
TGTGCCAGCAGTCCCATTGGGGGACAGGGTTATGGCTACACCTTC
CASSPIGGQGYGYTF
>15|.|TRBJ2-3|.|TRBV11-2
TGTGCCAGCAGCTTTGAGGGGGTTAGCACAGATACGCAGTATTTT
CASSFEGVSTDTQYF
>12|few|TRBJ1-1|.|TRBV29-1
TGCAGCGTTGGGGGCATGAACACTGAAGCTTTCTTT
CSVGGMNTEAFF
>11|.|TRBJ1-2|.|TRBV7-9
TGTGCCACAGACATTAACTATGGCTACACCTTC
CATDINYGYTF
>17|.|TRBJ2-3|TRBD2|TRBV3-1
TGTGCCAGCAGCCGACTTCTAGCGGGGGGGCAGACAGATACGCAGTATTTT
CASSRLLAGGQTDTQYF
>15|.|TRBJ2-3|.|TRBV14
TGTGCCAGCAGCCAAATTCGTGCCAACACAGATACGCAGTATTTT
CASSQIRANTDTQYF
>14|.|TRBJ1-1|.|TRBV5-1
TGTGCCAGCAGCTCCCAGACAGGGAACACTGAAGCTTTCTTT
CASSSQTGNTEAFF
>17|few|TRBJ2-3|TRBD1|TRBV27
TGTGCCAGCAGTTCAGGCAAGGGACAGCCAGGACCAGATACGCAGTATTTT
CASSSGKGQPGPDTQYF
>15|few|TRBJ2-5|TRBD2|TRBV9
TGTGCCAGCAGCCCCGGACTAGCGGTTAGAGAGACCCAGTACTTC
CASSPGLAVRETQYF
>13|few|TRBJ2-5|.|TRBV7-2
TGTGCCAGCACGGCGCGAGACCAAGAGACCCAGTACTTC
CASTARDQETQYF
>18|.|TRBJ2-1|TRBD2|TRBV7-9
TGTGCCAGCAGCTTTCTCGTCGGGCTAGCGGGAGGGGGGAATGAGCAGTTCTTC
CASSFLVGLAGGGNEQFF
>14|.|TRBJ1-1|.|TRBV6-5
TGTGCCAGCAGGGCGCACAGGGAATCCACTGAAGCTTTCTTT
CASRAHRESTEAFF
>10|.|TRBJ1-1|.|TRBV5-1
TGCGCCAGCAGCGCTAAGGTAGCTTTCTTT
CASSAKVAFF
>11|.|TRBJ1-2|.|TRBV6-1
TGTGCCGGCAGCAGAACCTATGGCTACACCTTC
CAGSRTYGYTF
>14|.|TRBJ1-6|.|TRBV9
TGTGCCAGCAGCGTAGAGCTAGGACTGGAACCCCTCCACTTT
CASSVELGLEPLHF
>16|.|TRBJ2-4|.|TRBV2
TGTGCCAGCAGTCACCGACAGCCACTAGCCAAAAACATTCAGTACTTC
CASSHRQPLAKNIQYF
>15|.|TRBJ2-1|.|TRBV6-1
TGTGCCAGCAGTGAAGGCGGGGCAACCTACAATGAGCAGTTCTTC
CASSEGGATYNEQFF
>16|.|TRBJ1-1|TRBD1|TRBV6-2/TRBV6-3
TGTGCCAGCAGTCTCCCCGGACAGGGCCCATACACTGAAGCTTTCTTT
CASSLPGQGPYTEAFF
>17|.|TRBJ2-6|.|TRBV3-1
TGTGCCAGCAGCCAAGGACCAGGGAAATCTGGGGCCAACGTCCTGACTTTC
CASSQGPGKSGANVLTF
>11|many|TRBJ2-7|.|TRBV29-1
TGCAGCGTTGAGTACAGCTACGAGCAGTACTTC
CSVEYSYEQYF
>13|.|TRBJ2-7|TRBD2|TRBV7-2
TGTGCCAGCAGCTTAAACAGCGGGAGTGAGCAGTACTTC
CASSLNSGSEQYF
>14|.|TRBJ2-5|TRBD2|TRBV7-8
TGTGCCAGCAGCCCCTATAGGGGAGGGGAGACCCAGTACTTC
CASSPYRGGETQYF
>11|.|TRBJ2-7|.|TRBV2
TGTGCCAGCAGCCAACCCGGGGGGCAGTACTTC
CASSQPGGQYF
>15|.|TRBJ1-2|TRBD1|TRBV7-2
TGTGCCAGCAGCCCCCGGACAGGGGCTGACTATGGCTACACCTTC
CASSPRTGADYGYTF
>13|.|TRBJ2-7|.|TRBV7-9
TGTGCCAGCAGCTCGTCGGTTCACTACGAGCAGTACTTC
CASSSSVHYEQYF
>16|.|TRBJ1-2|TRBD1|TRBV7-9
TGTGCCAGCAGGGGAAGTGGGACAGTACATTACTATGGCTACACCTTC
CASRGSGTVHYYGYTF
>14|.|TRBJ1-2|.|TRBV20-1
TGCAGTGCTAGAGAGCTAGGGAGACACTATGGCTACACCTTC
CSARELGRHYGYTF
>13|few|TRBJ2-7|.|TRBV20-1
TGCAGTGCTAATCTTGGGGTGGTCTACGAGCAGTACTTC
CSANLGVVYEQYF